A selection of T cell receptor beta chains follows, all from one sample in a study of shared clonotypes between healthy human individuals. Sequencing was performed with immunoSEQ multiplex PCR; in TCRdb, only in-frame clones are kept and a portion is missing. Among about 1 million clones listed, under 80% were seen once. What was sequenced was memory CD4+ T cells sorted from blood. These receptors all stem from a young man in good health. Each CDR3 is given with its conserved first and last residue. Each record gives: J gene, CDR3 length, V gene, D gene, clone size, CDR3 protein, CDR3 DNA. A D gene is named only where the DNA matches it firmly. Clone size, where shown, is once, few, many, or a class for clones that have expanded.

>TRBJ1-3|13|TRBV9|NA|NA
CASSAGSGNTIYF
TGTGCCAGCAGCGCGGGGTCTGGAAACACCATATATTTT
>TRBJ1-6|15|TRBV6-1|TRBD1|NA
CASSEVTGGGSPLHF
TGTGCCAGCAGTGAAGTCACAGGGGGCGGTTCACCCCTCCACTTT
>TRBJ2-5|16|TRBV6-5|TRBD2|NA
CASSYKVAGSQETQYF
TGTGCCAGCAGTTACAAAGTAGCGGGGTCGCAAGAGACCCAGTACTTC
>TRBJ1-5|15|TRBV11-2|TRBD1|NA
CASRQGQENNQPQHF
TGTGCCAGCAGACAAGGACAGGAAAACAATCAGCCCCAGCATTTT
>TRBJ2-1|13|TRBV12-5|NA|few
CASGAQTGIEQFF
TGTGCTAGTGGTGCGCAGACTGGGATTGAGCAGTTCTTC
>TRBJ2-3|16|TRBV11-2|NA|NA
CASSLEGGSSTDTQYF
TGTGCCAGCAGCTTAGAGGGGGGCAGTAGCACAGATACGCAGTATTTT
>TRBJ2-1|13|TRBV7-7|NA|NA
CASSGPGSSKQFF
TGTGCTAGCAGCGGTCCGGGCTCCTCTAAGCAGTTCTTC
>TRBJ2-2|17|TRBV4-3|TRBD2|NA
CASSQGISGAYTGELFF
TGCGCCAGCAGCCAAGGGATTAGCGGGGCTTACACCGGGGAGCTGTTTTTT
>TRBJ2-7|12|TRBV2|TRBD1|NA
CACGTGFYEQYF
TGTGCTTGCGGGACAGGGTTCTACGAGCAGTACTTC
>TRBJ2-2|17|TRBV4-2|TRBD2|NA
CASSPWVAGGNTGELFF
TGTGCCAGCAGCCCCTGGGTAGCGGGGGGTAACACCGGGGAGCTGTTTTTT
>TRBJ1-6|14|TRBV6-1|NA|few
CASRGQGRESPLHF
TGTGCCAGCAGAGGTCAGGGGCGAGAATCACCCCTCCACTTT
>TRBJ1-6|12|TRBV7-2|NA|few
CASTSSFPPLHF
TGTGCCAGCACCAGCTCGTTTCCACCCCTCCACTTT
>TRBJ1-1|12|TRBV5-4|NA|once
CASSLTDTEAFF
TGTGCCAGCAGCTTAACCGACACTGAAGCTTTCTTT
>TRBJ2-3|13|TRBV2|NA|NA
CASRSLNTDTQYF
TGTGCCAGCCGGTCCCTGAACACAGATACGCAGTATTTT
>TRBJ2-7|14|TRBV19|NA|NA
CASSIAADEREQYF
TGTGCCAGTAGTATAGCGGCAGACGAGAGAGAGCAGTACTTC
>TRBJ2-1|15|TRBV11-2|TRBD2|NA
CASTPREGGPYEQFF
TGTGCCAGCACCCCTCGGGAGGGAGGGCCCTATGAGCAGTTCTTC
>TRBJ2-7|15|TRBV11-2|NA|NA
CASSSNYGSSYEQYF
TGTGCCAGCAGTTCAAATTACGGCAGCTCCTACGAGCAGTACTTC
>TRBJ1-5|12|TRBV6-5|NA|NA
CASTVFNQPQHF
TGTGCCAGCACGGTATTCAATCAGCCCCAGCATTTT
>TRBJ2-6|16|TRBV5-1|TRBD1|NA
CASSGTGASGANVLTF
TGCGCCAGCAGCGGGACAGGGGCCTCTGGGGCCAACGTCCTGACTTTC
>TRBJ2-7|15|TRBV7-2|TRBD2|NA
CASSLRAGGAPEQYF
TGTGCCAGCAGCTTAAGAGCGGGAGGTGCCCCCGAGCAGTACTTC
>TRBJ2-4|15|TRBV7-2|NA|NA
CASSLDGSSKNIQYF
TGTGCCAGCAGCTTAGACGGGAGTTCCAAAAACATTCAGTACTTC
>TRBJ2-3|13|TRBV9|NA|NA
CASSVGVRDTQYF
TGTGCCAGCAGCGTAGGCGTGAGAGATACGCAGTATTTT
>TRBJ2-3|14|TRBV10-2|NA|NA
CASSVRGWTDTQYF
TGCGCCAGCAGTGTGAGGGGGTGGACAGATACGCAGTATTTT
>TRBJ2-3|15|TRBV2|TRBD2|NA
CASSGGGRATDTQYF
TGTGCCAGCAGTGGAGGCGGGAGGGCCACAGATACGCAGTATTTT
>TRBJ1-2|13|TRBV6-5|NA|NA
CASSYSRGNGYTF
TGTGCCAGCAGTTACTCGAGAGGGAATGGCTACACCTTC
>TRBJ1-2|14|TRBV5-8|NA|once
CASSRRSGAKGYTF
TGTGCCAGCAGCCGTCGTTCAGGCGCTAAGGGCTACACCTTC
>TRBJ1-6|16|TRBV6-5|NA|NA
CASSYDSPWGNSPLHF
TGTGCCAGCAGTTACGACAGTCCTTGGGGTAATTCACCCCTCCACTTT
>TRBJ1-5|14|TRBV6-1|NA|NA
CASSEGPGKEPQHF
TGTGCCAGCAGTGAGGGGCCAGGTAAAGAGCCCCAGCATTTT
>TRBJ2-3|11|TRBV15|NA|once
CATSERDTQYF
TGTGCCACCAGCGAGAGGGATACGCAGTATTTT
>TRBJ1-5|13|TRBV18|NA|few
CASSRQVDGPQHF
TGTGCCAGCTCGCGACAGGTCGATGGGCCCCAGCATTTT
>TRBJ1-1|13|TRBV5-1|NA|NA
CASSLEPGREAFF
TGCGCCAGCAGCTTGGAACCTGGCAGGGAAGCTTTCTTT
>TRBJ1-2|13|TRBV30|NA|NA
CAWSPAAQGGYTF
TGTGCCTGGAGCCCGGCGGCCCAGGGTGGCTACACCTTC
>TRBJ1-1|16|TRBV5-1|TRBD1|NA
CASSLEGQGRATEAFF
TGCGCCAGCAGCTTGGAGGGACAGGGGCGGGCGACTGAAGCTTTCTTT
>TRBJ1-1|14|TRBV5-1|NA|once
CASSPPMGGTEAFF
TGCGCCAGCAGCCCCCCGATGGGCGGCACTGAAGCTTTCTTT
>TRBJ2-1|15|TRBV19|NA|NA
CASRSPGYQYNEQFF
TGTGCCAGTAGATCGCCGGGCTATCAATACAATGAGCAGTTCTTC
>TRBJ2-3|16|TRBV5-1|NA|NA
CASSLDGRLSTDTQYF
TGCGCCAGCAGCTTGGACGGCCGGTTGAGCACAGATACGCAGTATTTT
>TRBJ1-1|14|TRBV10-3|TRBD1|NA
CAISESQGAGEAFF
TGTGCCATCAGTGAGTCCCAGGGGGCAGGGGAAGCTTTCTTT
>TRBJ2-7|15|TRBV6-5|TRBD1|NA
CASSYSGTDSYEQYF
TGTGCCAGCAGTTACTCGGGGACAGACTCCTACGAGCAGTACTTC
>TRBJ1-2|13|TRBV6-5|NA|few
CASSYGSGYGYTF
TGTGCCAGCAGTTACGGGAGTGGCTATGGCTACACCTTC
>TRBJ2-7|18|TRBV19|NA|few
CASSRGLPDRSKGYEQYF
TGTGCCAGTAGTAGAGGCCTCCCCGACAGGTCCAAAGGCTACGAGCAGTACTTC
>TRBJ2-3|17|TRBV7-2|NA|NA
CASSFTGTPTGTDTQYF
TGTGCCAGCAGCTTTACCGGGACACCCACGGGCACAGATACGCAGTATTTT